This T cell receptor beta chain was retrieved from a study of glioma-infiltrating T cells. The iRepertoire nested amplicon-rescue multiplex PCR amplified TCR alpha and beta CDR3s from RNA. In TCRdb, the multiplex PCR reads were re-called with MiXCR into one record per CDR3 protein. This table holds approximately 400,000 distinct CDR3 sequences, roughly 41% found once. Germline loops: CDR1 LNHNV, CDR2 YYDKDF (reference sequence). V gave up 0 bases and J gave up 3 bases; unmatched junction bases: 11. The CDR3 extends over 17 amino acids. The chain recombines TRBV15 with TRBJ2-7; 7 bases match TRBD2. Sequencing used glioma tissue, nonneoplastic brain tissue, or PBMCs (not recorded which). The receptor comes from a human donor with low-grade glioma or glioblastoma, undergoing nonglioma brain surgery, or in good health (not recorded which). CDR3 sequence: CATSRDSGASGGYEQYF. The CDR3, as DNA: TGTGCCACCAGCAGAGATTCTGGGGCTAGCGGCGGCTACGAGCAGTACTTC.